Below, 32 T cell receptor beta chains from the same sample are listed, as sequenced in a study of T cell responses to AZD1222 COVID-19 vaccine. This table comes from immunoSEQ multiplex PCR, and its TCRdb copy is limited to in-frame clones, with some not included. The sample consists of 95,000 to 150,000 clones, about 85% of them appearing once. Sample: peripheral blood, taken on day 0 of AZD1222 vaccination. The receptor source for this set is an adult in good health.

This chain uses TRBV28 with TRBJ1-2; TRBD1 aligns across 9 bases. Losses at the gene ends were 6 bases for V and 4 bases for J; bases not matched to a gene: 3. There are 13 residues in the CDR3. Germline CDR1 reads MDHEN; CDR2 reads SYDVKM. The DNA for the CDR3 is TGTGCCAGCAGGGGACAGGGTGGCTATGGCTACACCTTC. Translated: CASRGQGGYGYTF.

The chain couples TRBV6-5 to TRBJ1-1; tentatively, D is TRBD1 (5 bases). Trimming removed 6 bases at V and 4 bases at J, with 12 bases between. This CDR3 is built from 13 residues. Germline CDR1 is MNHEY and CDR2 is SVGAGI. The CDR3 region has the DNA TGTGCCAGCAGCCGATCTAGGGGCACTGAAGCTTTCTTT. This gives the protein CASSRSRGTEAFF.

This chain connects TRBV27 to TRBJ1-3; D is unclear. Trimming stripped 6 bases from V and 4 bases from J, with 10 bases between. The CDR3 totals 13 residues. Per germline, CDR1 MNHEY and CDR2 SMNVEV (reference sequence). As DNA, the CDR3 is TGTGCCAGCAGGTCCCTAGGGGGAAACACCATATATTTT. Protein sequence: CASRSLGGNTIYF.

Only one count was recorded for this clone. The V gene is TRBV6-1, the J gene TRBJ1-5; D may be TRBD1 (6 bases). The germline V gene has CDR1 MNHNS and CDR2 SASEGT. The CDR3 loop spans 16 amino acids. With 4 bases removed from V and 6 bases from J, the gap between germline ends came to 19 bases. The CDR3 DNA reads as TGTGCCAGCAGTGCCCTACAGGGCGAATGGGGTCAGCCCCAGCATTTT. Amino acid sequence: CASSALQGEWGQPQHF.

The chain couples TRBV5-6 to TRBJ1-1; 7 bases align to TRBD1. Trimming at V came to 4 bases and at J to 1 base, leaving 7 bases not matched to a gene. The CDR3 covers 15 residues. Germline V lookup: CDR1 SGHDT, CDR2 YYEEEE. The CDR3 DNA reads TGTGCCAGCAGCCAATGGACAGGAAAGAACACTGAAGCTTTCTTT. Protein product: CASSQWTGKNTEAFF.

The chain links TRBV5-1 to TRBJ2-5; 7 nucleotides align to TRBD1. CDR1 is SGHRS and CDR2 is YFSETQ in the germline V gene. CDR3 size: 13 residues. V trimming: 6 bases; J trimming: 5 bases; junction bases outside the gene matches: 7. CDR3 sequence reads: CASTQTGSETQYF. The DNA for the CDR3 is TGCGCCAGCACCCAGACAGGGTCGGAGACCCAGTACTTC.

This chain links TRBV28 with TRBJ2-5; D assignment may be TRBD1 or TRBD2 (5 bases each). CDR1 is MDHEN, CDR2 SYDVKM, per germline. V shed 5 bases and J shed 3 bases, with 16 bases lying between them. CDR3 size: 15 residues. CDR3: CASSIRGPGEETQYF. CDR3 in DNA: TGTGCCAGCAGTATTCGGGGACCCGGGGAAGAGACCCAGTACTTC. The full variable domain, with the rest looked up from reference TRBV28 and TRBJ2-5, is DVKVTQSSRYLVKRTGEKVFLECVQDMDHENMFWYRQDPGLGLRLIYFSYDVKMKEKGDIPEGYSVSREKKERFSLILESASTNQTSMYLCASSIRGPGEETQYFGPGTRLLVL.

The chain has TRBV9 and TRBJ1-3; possibly TRBD1 for D (5 bases). Looked up from germline, CDR1 is SGDLS and CDR2 is YYNGEE. This CDR3 is built from 17 residues. Deletions cut 3 bases from V and 3 bases from J, with 19 bases between. Here the CDR3 DNA reads TGTGCCAGCAGCGAAACCCCAATGGGGGGATTTGGAAACACCATATATTTT. It encodes CASSETPMGGFGNTIYF.

This clone occurred once. V gene TRBV15 combines with J gene TRBJ2-2, with D perhaps matching TRBD2 (5 bases). The CDR3 is 17 amino acids. CDR1 and CDR2 (germline): LNHNV, YYDKDF (reference sequence). V lost 5 bases and J lost 0, with 16 bases in between. This chain's CDR3 is CATSFDSAGSNTGELFF. DNA of the CDR3: TGTGCCACCAGCTTCGACTCCGCGGGCTCGAACACCGGGGAGCTGTTTTTT.

This clone was detected a few times. The chain links TRBV7-9 to TRBJ1-4, with D uncertain. This CDR3 is 17 amino acids long. Per the germline V gene, CDR1 is SEHNR and CDR2 is FQNEAQ (reference sequence). Trimming pared 1 base from V and 5 bases from J, leaving 17 bases between. The CDR3 protein is CASSLGVMDGGNEKLFF. In nucleotides, the CDR3 is TGTGCCAGCAGCTTAGGGGTAATGGACGGAGGAAATGAAAAACTGTTTTTT.

The genes are TRBV30 and TRBJ1-3; TRBD1 aligns across 7 bases. V lost 3 bases, J lost 2 bases, and 16 bases stayed unmatched. CDR3 length equals 18 residues. CDR1 is GTSNPN, CDR2 SVGIG, per germline (reference sequence). The CDR3 reads CAWRDDRVLTLAGNTIYF. CDR3 DNA: TGTGCCTGGAGAGACGACAGGGTATTAACCCTCGCTGGAAACACCATATATTTT.

This chain connects TRBV28 to TRBJ1-2; D not certain. The V gene's germline CDR1 is MDHEN and CDR2 SYDVKM. Deletions cut 5 bases from V and 1 base from J, with 8 bases between. This CDR3 has 13 residues. The chain's CDR3 is CASSMTDNYGYTF. The CDR3 bases are TGTGCCAGCAGTATGACTGATAACTATGGCTACACCTTC.

The rearrangement uses TRBV10-3 and TRBJ2-7; 7 positions match TRBD1. Per germline, CDR1 ENHRY and CDR2 SYGVKD. V gave up 6 bases and J gave up 0 bases; unmatched junction bases: 5. The CDR3 is 14 residues long. CDR3 nucleotides: TGTGCCATCAGGGGGACAGAGAGCTCCTACGAGCAGTACTTC. This codes for CAIRGTESSYEQYF.

J is TRBJ1-1 and V is TRBV11-3, with D possibly being TRBD1 (5 bases). The CDR3 sequence is 13 residues long. V was trimmed by 5 bases and J by 7 bases, leaving 14 bases between them. Germline CDR1 and CDR2: SGHNT and YENEEA. The CDR3 is CASSPRGDYEAFF. CDR3 DNA sequence: TGTGCCAGCAGCCCACGGGGGGACTATGAAGCTTTCTTT.

This clone was seen more than once but under ten times. The chain combines TRBV5-1 with TRBJ2-2; 7 positions agree with TRBD2. Per the germline V gene, CDR1 is SGHRS and CDR2 is YFSETQ. CDR3 length: 15 residues. Trimming cost V 0 bases and J 7 bases; bases outside gene matches: 6. CDR3 coding DNA: TGCGCCAGCAGCTTGGGACAGCCGGGGGGCGGGGAGCTGTTTTTT. This gives the protein CASSLGQPGGGELFF.

This chain links TRBV20-1 with TRBJ1-2; 8 positions agree with TRBD1. Germline assignment: CDR1 DFQATT and CDR2 SNEGSKA (reference sequence). The CDR3 sequence is 11 residues long. J gave up 7 bases and V 3 bases, and 1 base lay outside the gene matches. The chain's CDR3 is CSASTGGGYTF. CDR3 bases: TGCAGTGCTAGTACAGGGGGTGGCTACACCTTC.

The genes are TRBV6-2 or TRBV6-3 and TRBJ1-1; the match to TRBD1 covers 7 bases. The CDR3 spans 15 residues. With V trimmed by 6 bases and J by 4 bases, 11 bases remained unmatched. Germline V gene lookup returns CDR1 MNHEY and CDR2 SVGEGT. CDR3 in amino acids: CASSGRTGLGTEAFF. The CDR3 coding sequence is TGTGCCAGCAGCGGCCGGACAGGTCTTGGCACTGAAGCTTTCTTT.

The V call is TRBV13, the J call TRBJ1-3, with D possibly being TRBD1 (5 bases). Per the germline V gene, CDR1 is PRHDT and CDR2 is FYEKMQ (reference sequence). V was pared by 5 bases and J by 4 bases, with 15 bases between. This CDR3 region has 15 residues. CDR3 residues: CASSRWGAEGNTIYF. For the CDR3, the DNA is TGTGCCAGCAGCCGGTGGGGCGCGGAGGGAAACACCATATATTTT.

V gene TRBV9 combines with J gene TRBJ1-2; unclear D gene. Looked up from germline, CDR1 is SGDLS and CDR2 is YYNGEE. The CDR3 has 14 amino acids. Trimming took off 0 bases at V and 6 bases at J, with 12 bases between the two ends. DNA of the CDR3: TGTGCCAGCAGCGTAGCTGTTCCAGGCAATGGCTACACCTTC. Its protein is CASSVAVPGNGYTF.

The chain links TRBV5-1 to TRBJ2-3; a possible D gene is TRBD2 (5 bases). The germline V and J ends were trimmed by 7 bases and 0 bases, with 9 bases remaining between them. The germline V gene encodes CDR1 SGHRS and CDR2 YFSETQ. The CDR3 length is 13 residues. The CDR3 spells CASAWTSTDTQYF. The CDR3 DNA is TGCGCCAGCGCCTGGACTAGCACAGATACGCAGTATTTT. The whole variable domain, remainder taken from reference TRBV5-1 and TRBJ2-3, is KAGVTQTPRYLIKTRGQQVTLSCSPISGHRSVSWYQQTPGQGLQFLFEYFSETQRNKGNFPGRFSGRQFSNSRSEMNVSTLELGDSALYLCASAWTSTDTQYFGPGTRLTVL.

This sequence joins TRBV6-5 and TRBJ2-1; possible D gene TRBD1, 6 bases. Germline CDR1 MNHEY, CDR2 SVGAGI. The CDR3 is 15 residues long. V lost 2 bases, J lost 2 bases, and 10 bases lay in between. DNA of the CDR3: TGTGCCAGCAGTTACGAAGGGGGACCCTACAATGAGCAGTTCTTC. Protein: CASSYEGGPYNEQFF.

The V call is TRBV27, the J call TRBJ2-7; D possibly matches TRBD1 or TRBD2 (5 bases each). This CDR3 spans 12 amino acids. Germline-derived CDR1 and CDR2 are MNHEY and SMNVEV (reference sequence). The CDR3: CAAGGGPYEQYF. In DNA, the CDR3 is TGTGCTGCGGGTGGGGGACCCTACGAGCAGTACTTC.

The chain's CDR3 is CASSLGGGQGRPNEQFF. CDR3 coding DNA: TGTGCCAGCAGCTTAGGGGGGGGACAGGGGCGTCCCAATGAGCAGTTCTTC. The chain is built from TRBV7-2 and TRBJ2-1; 10 bases are shared with TRBD1. This CDR3 region has 17 residues. The germline CDR1 and CDR2 sequences are SGHTA and FQGNSA. Trimming took 1 base from V and 6 from J; bases not matched to a gene: 9.

The CDR3 DNA sequence: TGTGCCTGGAGTGCGAGGGTTTCACCCCTCCACTTT. Translation: CAWSARVSPLHF. This sequence joins TRBV30 and TRBJ1-6; D is ambiguous. In germline, CDR1 is GTSNPN, CDR2 SVGIG (reference sequence). This CDR3 has 12 amino acids. Trimming removed 1 base at V and 9 bases at J, with 7 bases between.

The rearrangement uses TRBV9 and TRBJ2-7; TRBD1 matches 11 bases. CDR3 size: 15 residues. V dropped 1 base and J dropped 4; count of bases not matched to a gene: 4. Germline CDR1 SGDLS, CDR2 YYNGEE. CDR3: CASSVSGTGGYEQYF. In DNA, the CDR3 is TGTGCCAGCAGCGTATCCGGGACAGGGGGATACGAGCAGTACTTC. The full variable domain, completed using reference TRBV9 and TRBJ2-7, is DSGVTQTPKHLITATGQRVTLRCSPRSGDLSVYWYQQSLDQGLQFLIQYYNGEERAKGNILERFSAQQFPDLHSELNLSSLELGDSALYFCASSVSGTGGYEQYFGPGTRLTVT.

The rearrangement uses TRBV30 and TRBJ1-4; unclear D gene. The V end was cut by 0 bases, the J end by 2 bases, with 10 bases between. The germline gives CDR1 GTSNPN, CDR2 SVGIG (reference sequence). The CDR3 loop spans 15 amino acids. In DNA, the CDR3 is TGTGCCTGGAGTGTAGGGAGCGCGACTAATGAAAAACTGTTTTTT. Translated: CAWSVGSATNEKLFF.

The chain couples TRBV9 to TRBJ1-2; D possibly corresponds to TRBD1 (5 bases). Germline lookup yields CDR1 SGDLS and CDR2 YYNGEE. V lost 4 bases and J lost 7, with 8 bases in between. The CDR3 has 11 residues. The CDR3, as DNA: TGTGCCAGCAGCTCCCAGGGTGGCTACACCTTC. Translating gives CASSSQGGYTF.

The chain carries TRBV19 and TRBJ2-1; TRBD2 aligns across 8 bases. V was pared by 6 bases and J by 6 bases, with 1 base of the junction left unmatched. The CDR3 length is 12 residues. Germline loops: CDR1 LNHDA, CDR2 SQIVND (reference sequence). The CDR3 coding sequence is TGTGCCAGTAGCCGGGGGGGCAATGAGCAGTTCTTC. Its protein product is CASSRGGNEQFF.

V gene TRBV2 combines with J gene TRBJ2-5, with D tentatively TRBD2 (5 bases). V gave up 6 bases and J gave up 5 bases, with 16 bases separating them. Per the germline V gene, CDR1 is SNHLY and CDR2 is FYNNEI. The CDR3 is 14 residues long. The CDR3 sequence is CASRAVLVGETQYF. The CDR3 nucleotides are TGTGCCAGCAGGGCGGTACTAGTCGGGGAGACCCAGTACTTC.

The V gene is TRBV13, the J gene TRBJ1-1; D not certain. V lost 5 bases, J lost 7 bases, and 11 bases lay in between. The CDR3 has 12 residues. Germline assignment: CDR1 PRHDT and CDR2 FYEKMQ (reference sequence). The CDR3 sequence: CASSRVLGEAFF. Here the CDR3 DNA reads TGTGCCAGCAGCCGGGTCCTGGGTGAAGCTTTCTTT. The complete variable domain, with remaining parts taken from reference TRBV13 and TRBJ1-1, reads AAGVIQSPRHLIKEKRETATLKCYPIPRHDTVYWYQQGPGQDPQFLISFYEKMQSDKGSIPDRFSAQQFSDYHSELNMSSLELGDSALYFCASSRVLGEAFFGQGTRLTVV.

This clone has more than one count but fewer than ten. The sample contains more than one DNA sequence encoding this CDR3. The V and J genes are TRBV4-1 and TRBJ2-7; perhaps D is TRBD1 or TRBD2 (6 bases each). The CDR3 loop spans 15 amino acids. Germline values: CDR1 MGHRA, CDR2 YSYEKL. Trimming stripped 1 base from V and 0 bases from J, with 10 bases between. The CDR3 loop reads CASSQGGGSSYEQYF. The CDR3 DNA sequence: TGCGCCAGCAGCCAAGGAGGGGGGAGCTCCTACGAGCAGTACTTC.

The V and J genes are TRBV11-2 and TRBJ2-1; TRBD1 aligns across 9 bases. CDR1 and CDR2 from the germline V gene are SGHAT and FQNNGV. V trimming: 5 bases; J trimming: 5 bases; junction bases outside the gene matches: 7. CDR3 size: 15 residues. In DNA, the CDR3 is TGTGCCAGCAGCACCGGGACAGGGACCCACAATGAGCAGTTCTTC. It translates to CASSTGTGTHNEQFF.